Listed below are T cell receptor beta chains from one sample, sequenced in a study of blood T cell repertoires in COVID-19. TCRdb's table, derived via immunoSEQ multiplex PCR, lists solely in-frame clones and lacks some. The sample yields approximately 100,000 clones, 75% to 90% seen once. Sequencing used peripheral blood. These receptors were obtained from a man aged 45 to 65 with acute or convalescent COVID-19. Both conserved end residues are part of each CDR3. Fields, in order: clone size, D gene, V gene, J gene, CDR3 protein, CDR3 DNA. D genes are given only for firm matches. Rows may omit the clone size; those that give it use once, few, many or a size class.

clone size: .
D gene: .
V gene: TRBV5-1
J gene: TRBJ2-7
CDR3 protein: CASSLDGAYEQYF
CDR3 DNA: TGCGCCAGCAGCTTGGACGGTGCCTACGAGCAGTACTTC

clone size: .
D gene: TRBD1
V gene: TRBV10-1
J gene: TRBJ1-1
CDR3 protein: CASSEETGGGNTEAFF
CDR3 DNA: TGCGCCAGCAGTGAAGAGACAGGGGGTGGAAACACTGAAGCTTTCTTT

clone size: .
D gene: TRBD2
V gene: TRBV5-4
J gene: TRBJ2-1
CDR3 protein: CASSLGVAGVSNEQFF
CDR3 DNA: TGTGCCAGCAGCTTGGGTGTAGCGGGAGTATCTAATGAGCAGTTCTTC

clone size: once
D gene: .
V gene: TRBV27
J gene: TRBJ1-6
CDR3 protein: CASSFPGESPLHF
CDR3 DNA: TGTGCCAGCAGTTTCCCGGGGGAGTCACCCCTCCACTTT

clone size: .
D gene: .
V gene: TRBV14
J gene: TRBJ2-5
CDR3 protein: CASSQENWLGTQKSEGETQYF
CDR3 DNA: TGTGCCAGCAGCCAAGAGAATTGGCTGGGGACTCAAAAAAGCGAGGGGGAGACCCAGTACTTC

clone size: .
D gene: .
V gene: TRBV28
J gene: TRBJ1-2
CDR3 protein: CASSLPGRDYGYTF
CDR3 DNA: TGTGCCAGCAGTTTACCGGGTCGGGACTATGGCTACACCTTC

clone size: once
D gene: .
V gene: TRBV3-1/TRBV3-2
J gene: TRBJ2-1
CDR3 protein: CASSPLLGTYNEQFF
CDR3 DNA: TGTGCCAGCAGCCCCTTACTAGGAACCTACAATGAGCAGTTCTTC

clone size: .
D gene: .
V gene: TRBV7-6
J gene: TRBJ2-3
CDR3 protein: CASSLVALDHLSTDTQYF
CDR3 DNA: TGTGCCAGCAGCTTAGTAGCGTTGGACCACCTTAGCACAGATACGCAGTATTTT

clone size: .
D gene: TRBD1
V gene: TRBV5-1
J gene: TRBJ2-4
CDR3 protein: CASSLGTGSGKNIQYF
CDR3 DNA: TGCGCCAGCAGCTTGGGGACAGGATCGGGCAAAAACATTCAGTACTTC

clone size: once
D gene: TRBD2
V gene: TRBV28
J gene: TRBJ2-1
CDR3 protein: CATRLGLGRNEQFF
CDR3 DNA: TGTGCCACTAGATTAGGACTAGGCAGGAATGAGCAGTTCTTC

clone size: .
D gene: .
V gene: TRBV19
J gene: TRBJ1-5
CDR3 protein: CASSPQKNQPQHF
CDR3 DNA: TGTGCCAGTAGTCCTCAGAAAAATCAGCCCCAGCATTTT

clone size: once
D gene: TRBD1
V gene: TRBV25-1
J gene: TRBJ2-7
CDR3 protein: CASSGTAGAYEQYF
CDR3 DNA: TGTGCCAGCAGCGGGACAGCTGGGGCCTACGAGCAGTACTTC

clone size: .
D gene: TRBD2
V gene: TRBV7-6
J gene: TRBJ2-2
CDR3 protein: CASSTRLAGDVTGELFF
CDR3 DNA: TGTGCCAGCAGCACCCGACTAGCGGGAGATGTCACCGGGGAGCTGTTTTTT

clone size: .
D gene: TRBD1
V gene: TRBV18
J gene: TRBJ1-5
CDR3 protein: CASSPGTGNQPQHF
CDR3 DNA: TGTGCCAGCTCACCCGGGACAGGGAACCAGCCCCAGCATTTT

clone size: .
D gene: .
V gene: TRBV30
J gene: TRBJ1-3
CDR3 protein: CAWSQQIGNTIYF
CDR3 DNA: TGTGCCTGGAGTCAACAGATTGGAAACACCATATATTTT

clone size: .
D gene: TRBD1
V gene: TRBV19
J gene: TRBJ2-1
CDR3 protein: CASSRDRGNGEQFF
CDR3 DNA: TGTGCCAGTAGTAGAGACAGGGGAAACGGTGAGCAGTTCTTC

clone size: .
D gene: .
V gene: TRBV10-3
J gene: TRBJ1-2
CDR3 protein: CAISESTLIGTGFGYTF
CDR3 DNA: TGTGCCATCAGTGAGTCGACCTTGATTGGAACAGGGTTTGGCTACACCTTC

clone size: once
D gene: TRBD1
V gene: TRBV24-1
J gene: TRBJ2-7
CDR3 protein: CATQQTGQGIYEQYF
CDR3 DNA: TGTGCCACCCAACAGACTGGACAGGGGATATACGAGCAGTACTTC

clone size: .
D gene: .
V gene: TRBV18
J gene: TRBJ2-1
CDR3 protein: CASSPPADNEQFF
CDR3 DNA: TGTGCCAGCTCACCACCAGCGGACAATGAGCAGTTCTTC

clone size: .
D gene: .
V gene: TRBV9
J gene: TRBJ1-1
CDR3 protein: CASSVVPSTGNTEAFF
CDR3 DNA: TGTGCCAGCAGCGTAGTCCCTTCCACAGGGAACACTGAAGCTTTCTTT

clone size: .
D gene: TRBD2
V gene: TRBV5-4
J gene: TRBJ2-5
CDR3 protein: CASSPSPLSGKETQYF
CDR3 DNA: TGTGCCAGCAGCCCATCCCCACTTAGCGGGAAAGAGACCCAGTACTTC

clone size: .
D gene: .
V gene: TRBV29-1
J gene: TRBJ1-5
CDR3 protein: CSVSGPSSNQPQHF
CDR3 DNA: TGCAGCGTATCTGGGCCCAGCAGCAATCAGCCCCAGCATTTT

clone size: .
D gene: TRBD2
V gene: TRBV10-2
J gene: TRBJ2-1
CDR3 protein: CATRLAGLHEQFF
CDR3 DNA: TGCGCCACCAGACTAGCGGGACTACATGAGCAGTTCTTC

clone size: .
D gene: .
V gene: TRBV6-4
J gene: TRBJ2-7
CDR3 protein: CASSDHALTRASYEQYF
CDR3 DNA: TGTGCCAGCAGTGACCACGCTTTGACTAGAGCCTCCTACGAGCAGTACTTC

clone size: .
D gene: .
V gene: TRBV5-4
J gene: TRBJ2-2
CDR3 protein: CASSPQSGELFF
CDR3 DNA: TGTGCCAGCAGCCCCCAGTCCGGGGAGCTGTTTTTT

clone size: .
D gene: .
V gene: TRBV9
J gene: TRBJ2-2
CDR3 protein: CASSAQNGELFF
CDR3 DNA: TGTGCCAGCAGCGCCCAGAACGGGGAGCTGTTTTTT

clone size: .
D gene: .
V gene: TRBV2
J gene: TRBJ2-2
CDR3 protein: CASSVDTNTGELFF
CDR3 DNA: TGTGCCAGCAGTGTCGACACGAACACCGGGGAGCTGTTTTTT

clone size: few
D gene: TRBD1
V gene: TRBV11-3
J gene: TRBJ2-4
CDR3 protein: CASSTRTGGNIQYF
CDR3 DNA: TGTGCCAGCAGCACGCGGACAGGGGGAAACATTCAGTACTTC

clone size: .
D gene: .
V gene: TRBV4-1
J gene: TRBJ2-1
CDR3 protein: CASSQDLSSENEQFF
CDR3 DNA: TGCGCCAGCAGCCAAGATTTGTCTAGCGAAAATGAGCAGTTCTTC

clone size: .
D gene: TRBD2
V gene: TRBV13
J gene: TRBJ2-7
CDR3 protein: CASSVGGRSYYEQYF
CDR3 DNA: TGTGCCAGCAGCGTGGGGGGGAGGTCCTACTACGAGCAGTACTTC

clone size: .
D gene: .
V gene: TRBV6-2/TRBV6-3
J gene: TRBJ1-2
CDR3 protein: CASSYGLTLGYTF
CDR3 DNA: TGTGCCAGCAGTTACGGGCTAACCCTTGGCTACACCTTC

clone size: .
D gene: .
V gene: TRBV30
J gene: TRBJ2-7
CDR3 protein: CAWSTTSYEQYF
CDR3 DNA: TGTGCCTGGAGTACTACTAGCTACGAGCAGTACTTC

clone size: .
D gene: .
V gene: TRBV5-6
J gene: TRBJ1-2
CDR3 protein: CASSPRTARDGYTF
CDR3 DNA: TGTGCCAGCAGCCCTCGGACCGCCAGGGATGGCTACACCTTC

clone size: .
D gene: .
V gene: TRBV19
J gene: TRBJ1-1
CDR3 protein: CASSPRRQVQNTEAFF
CDR3 DNA: TGTGCCAGTAGTCCCCGCCGGCAGGTTCAGAACACTGAAGCTTTCTTT

clone size: .
D gene: .
V gene: TRBV6-4
J gene: TRBJ2-5
CDR3 protein: CASSVTYQETQYF
CDR3 DNA: TGTGCCAGCAGTGTCACTTACCAAGAGACCCAGTACTTC

clone size: .
D gene: TRBD1
V gene: TRBV19
J gene: TRBJ2-2
CDR3 protein: CAVRQGAAIGELFF
CDR3 DNA: TGTGCCGTACGACAGGGGGCTGCTATCGGGGAGCTGTTTTTT

clone size: .
D gene: TRBD2
V gene: TRBV15
J gene: TRBJ2-1
CDR3 protein: CATSSGTSGRAGEQFF
CDR3 DNA: TGTGCCACCAGCAGTGGGACTAGCGGGAGGGCGGGTGAGCAGTTCTTC

clone size: .
D gene: TRBD2
V gene: TRBV27
J gene: TRBJ2-1
CDR3 protein: CASSFWRTSVDEQFF
CDR3 DNA: TGTGCCAGCAGTTTTTGGAGGACTAGCGTAGATGAGCAGTTCTTC

clone size: .
D gene: .
V gene: TRBV5-1
J gene: TRBJ2-5
CDR3 protein: CASSLRGETQYF
CDR3 DNA: TGCGCCAGCAGCTTGAGGGGGGAGACCCAGTACTTC

clone size: once
D gene: .
V gene: TRBV28
J gene: TRBJ1-5
CDR3 protein: CASDGTDNQPQHF
CDR3 DNA: TGTGCCAGCGACGGGACTGATAATCAGCCCCAGCATTTT

clone size: .
D gene: .
V gene: TRBV3-1/TRBV3-2
J gene: TRBJ2-7
CDR3 protein: CASSSTFGEQYF
CDR3 DNA: TGTGCCAGCAGCAGCACTTTCGGGGAGCAGTACTTC

clone size: .
D gene: .
V gene: TRBV11-2
J gene: TRBJ2-5
CDR3 protein: CASSQGRGRDRRETQYF
CDR3 DNA: TGTGCCAGCAGCCAAGGCAGAGGGCGGGACAGACGAGAGACCCAGTACTTC

clone size: .
D gene: TRBD2
V gene: TRBV2
J gene: TRBJ2-4
CDR3 protein: CASRRGSGVLAKNIQYF
CDR3 DNA: TGTGCCAGCAGGCGGGGGAGCGGAGTTCTAGCCAAAAACATTCAGTACTTC

clone size: .
D gene: .
V gene: TRBV27
J gene: TRBJ1-6
CDR3 protein: CASSVNRVGSPLHF
CDR3 DNA: TGTGCCAGCAGTGTTAACAGGGTTGGTTCACCCCTCCACTTT

clone size: once
D gene: .
V gene: TRBV7-9
J gene: TRBJ2-7
CDR3 protein: CASSLRDGPSYEQYF
CDR3 DNA: TGTGCCAGCAGCTTGCGGGATGGGCCCTCCTACGAGCAGTACTTC

clone size: .
D gene: .
V gene: TRBV3-1/TRBV3-2
J gene: TRBJ2-1
CDR3 protein: CASSQGRLIPYNEQFF
CDR3 DNA: TGTGCCAGCAGCCAAGGGAGACTTATACCCTACAATGAGCAGTTCTTC

clone size: .
D gene: TRBD1
V gene: TRBV15
J gene: TRBJ2-7
CDR3 protein: CAASRDTGQGREQYF
CDR3 DNA: TGTGCCGCCAGCAGAGATACGGGACAGGGTAGGGAGCAGTACTTC

clone size: .
D gene: .
V gene: TRBV3-1/TRBV3-2
J gene: TRBJ2-1
CDR3 protein: CASSQDMGPSSYNEQFF
CDR3 DNA: TGTGCCAGCAGCCAAGATATGGGCCCGAGCTCCTACAATGAGCAGTTCTTC

clone size: .
D gene: TRBD2
V gene: TRBV3-1/TRBV3-2
J gene: TRBJ2-3
CDR3 protein: CASSQDRAGVSTDTQYF
CDR3 DNA: TGTGCCAGCAGCCAAGATCGGGCGGGAGTAAGCACAGATACGCAGTATTTT